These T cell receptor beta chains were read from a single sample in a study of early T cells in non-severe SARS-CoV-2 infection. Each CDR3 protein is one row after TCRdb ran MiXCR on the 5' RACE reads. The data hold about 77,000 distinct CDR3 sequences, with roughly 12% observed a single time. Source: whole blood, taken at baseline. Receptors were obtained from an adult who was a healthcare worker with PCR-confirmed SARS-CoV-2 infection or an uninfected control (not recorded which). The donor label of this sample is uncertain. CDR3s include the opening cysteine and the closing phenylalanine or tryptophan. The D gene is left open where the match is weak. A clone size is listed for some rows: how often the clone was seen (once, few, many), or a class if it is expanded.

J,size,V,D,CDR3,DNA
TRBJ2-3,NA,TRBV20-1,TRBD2,CSARGTSGRSDTQYF,TGCAGTGCTAGAGGGACTAGCGGGAGGTCAGATACGCAGTATTTT
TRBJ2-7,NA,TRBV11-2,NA,CASSLATNRVGAPFYEQYF,TGTGCCAGCAGCTTAGCCACCAACAGGGTGGGGGCCCCGTTCTACGAGCAGTACTTC
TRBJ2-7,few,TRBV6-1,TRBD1,CASWDRFPEQYF,TGTGCCAGCTGGGACAGATTCCCTGAGCAGTACTTC
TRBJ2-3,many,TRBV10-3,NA,CAISGGGLADLIDTQYF,TGTGCCATCAGTGGAGGGGGTTTAGCGGACCTTATAGATACGCAGTATTTT
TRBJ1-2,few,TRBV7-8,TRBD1,CASSPGQALHGYTF,TGTGCCAGCAGCCCCGGACAGGCCCTTCATGGCTACACCTTC
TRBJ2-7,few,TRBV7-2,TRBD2,CASSREGLAGNYEQYF,TGTGCCAGCAGCCGAGAGGGGCTAGCGGGAAACTACGAGCAGTACTTC
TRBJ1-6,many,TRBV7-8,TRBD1,CATRQGVRNSPLHF,TGTGCCACCAGACAGGGCGTTCGAAATTCACCCCTCCACTTT
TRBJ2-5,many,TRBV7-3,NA,CASSLTGWETQYF,TGTGCCAGCAGCTTGACGGGTTGGGAGACCCAGTACTTC
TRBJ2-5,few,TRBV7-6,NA,CASSLASRQTQETQYF,TGTGCCAGCAGCTTAGCGTCACGACAAACCCAAGAGACCCAGTACTTC
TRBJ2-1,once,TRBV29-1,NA,CSVERQETVEQFF,TGCAGCGTTGAAAGGCAGGAGACGGTTGAGCAGTTCTTC
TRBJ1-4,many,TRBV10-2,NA,CASSDDGGGNEKLFF,TGCGCCAGCAGTGATGACGGGGGTGGTAATGAAAAACTGTTTTTT
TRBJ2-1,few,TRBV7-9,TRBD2,CASSYLAGGRNDQFF,TGTGCCAGCAGCTACCTAGCGGGGGGCCGCAATGACCAGTTCTTC
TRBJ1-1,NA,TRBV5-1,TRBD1,CASSANRGRLATEAFF,TGCGCCAGCAGCGCCAACAGGGGGCGCTTGGCTACTGAAGCTTTCTTT
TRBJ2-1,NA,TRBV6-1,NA,CASRTSLVYEQFF,TGTGCCAGCAGGACTAGTTTGGTCTATGAGCAGTTCTTC
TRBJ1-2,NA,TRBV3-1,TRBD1,CASSLTGIYGYTF,TGTGCTAGCAGTCTGACAGGGATCTATGGCTACACCTTC
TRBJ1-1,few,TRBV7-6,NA,CASSLYRTPNTEAFF,TGTGCCAGCAGCTTATACAGGACACCGAACACTGAAGCTTTCTTT
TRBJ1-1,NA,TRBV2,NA,CASSESYRDTEAFF,TGTGCCAGCAGTGAATCTTACCGGGACACTGAAGCTTTCTTT
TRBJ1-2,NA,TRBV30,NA,CAWSPQIVNYGYTF,TGTGCCTGGAGTCCCCAGATTGTTAACTATGGCTACACCTTC
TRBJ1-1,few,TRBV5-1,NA,CASSLAGQETEAFF,TGCGCCAGCAGCTTGGCCGGTCAGGAGACTGAAGCTTTCTTT
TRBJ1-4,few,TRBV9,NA,CASSVGIRQDERLFF,TGTGCCAGCAGCGTAGGGATTCGACAGGATGAACGCCTGTTTTTT
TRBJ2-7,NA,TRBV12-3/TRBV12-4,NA,CASGAGGRTYEQYF,TGTGCCAGTGGTGCTGGGGGTCGCACCTACGAGCAGTACTTC
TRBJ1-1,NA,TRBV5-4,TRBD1,CASSDGQGARGTEAFF,TGTGCCAGCAGCGACGGACAGGGGGCGCGCGGCACTGAAGCTTTCTTT
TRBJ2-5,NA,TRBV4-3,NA,CASSPAGSQETQYF,TGCGCCAGCAGCCCAGCAGGGAGCCAAGAGACCCAGTACTTC
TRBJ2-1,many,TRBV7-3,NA,CASSRGANNEQFF,TGTGCCAGCAGCCGTGGAGCTAACAATGAGCAGTTCTTC
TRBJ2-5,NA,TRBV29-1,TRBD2,CSVEELAGRQETQYF,TGCAGCGTTGAAGAGTTAGCGGGGCGACAAGAGACCCAGTACTTC
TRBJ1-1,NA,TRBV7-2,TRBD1,CASKTGTGGTEAFF,TGTGCCAGCAAAACAGGGACAGGGGGCACTGAAGCTTTCTTT
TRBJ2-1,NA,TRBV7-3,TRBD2,CASSLTPGGGRANEQFF,TGTGCCAGCAGCTTAACCCCCGGGGGCGGGAGGGCCAATGAGCAGTTCTTC
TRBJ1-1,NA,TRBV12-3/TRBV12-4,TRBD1,CASSLTGRGFAEAFF,TGTGCCAGCAGTTTGACAGGGAGGGGGTTTGCTGAAGCTTTCTTT
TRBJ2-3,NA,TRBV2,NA,CALTGLGTDTQYF,TGTGCCCTGACAGGCTTGGGCACAGATACGCAGTATTTT
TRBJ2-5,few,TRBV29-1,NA,CSVRRVASASQETQYF,TGCAGCGTCCGAAGGGTGGCTAGCGCCTCACAAGAGACCCAGTACTTC
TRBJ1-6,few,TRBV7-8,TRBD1,CASSGRQGANSPLHF,TGTGCCAGCAGCGGACGACAGGGGGCTAATTCACCCCTCCACTTT
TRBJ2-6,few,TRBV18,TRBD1,CASSPQPGQRTSGANVLTF,TGTGCCAGCTCACCACAGCCGGGACAGCGAACCTCTGGGGCCAACGTCCTGACTTTC
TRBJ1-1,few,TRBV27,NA,CASSLKAGFNPEAFF,TGTGCCAGCAGTTTAAAAGCAGGGTTTAACCCTGAAGCTTTCTTT
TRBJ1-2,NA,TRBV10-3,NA,CAIRDRQDHGYTF,TGTGCCATCCGCGATCGACAGGATCATGGCTACACCTTC
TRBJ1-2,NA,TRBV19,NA,CASRILGYGYTF,TGTGCCAGTAGGATACTCGGATATGGCTACACCTTC
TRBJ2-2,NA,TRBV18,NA,CASSPRVFGELFF,TGTGCCAGCTCACCGCGGGTGTTCGGGGAGCTGTTTTTT
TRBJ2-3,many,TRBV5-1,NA,CASSDTQGSDTQYF,TGCGCCAGCAGCGACACACAGGGATCAGATACGCAGTATTTT
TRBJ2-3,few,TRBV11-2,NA,CASSFGDYTDTQYF,TGTGCCAGCAGCTTCGGAGATTACACAGATACGCAGTATTTT
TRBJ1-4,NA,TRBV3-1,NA,CASRGAQEKLFF,TGTGCCAGCCGGGGGGCGCAAGAAAAACTGTTTTTT
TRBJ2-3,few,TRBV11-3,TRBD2,CASSLASGMDTQYF,TGTGCCAGCAGCTTGGCTAGCGGGATGGATACGCAGTATTTT